These T cell receptor beta chains were read from a single sample in a study of T cells in Graves' hyperthyroidism and ophthalmopathy. TCRdb redid the calling of the multiplex PCR reads with MiXCR, one entry per CDR3 protein. This table holds over 700,000 distinct CDR3 sequences, under 20% found once. The sequenced material came from blood. The receptors were sampled from a woman between 45 and 65 years old with Graves' hyperthyroidism that later progressed to Graves' ophthalmopathy. Both conserved end residues are part of each CDR3. A D gene is named only where the DNA matches it firmly. Some rows have no size entry. The others give once, few or many, or a class for an expanded clone.

J gene,clone size,D gene,V gene,CDR3 DNA,CDR3 protein
TRBJ1-3,many,NA,TRBV5-1,TGCGCCAGCAGCTACGGGAGTTCTGGAAACACCATATATTTT,CASSYGSSGNTIYF
TRBJ2-2,few,TRBD2,TRBV2,TGTGCCAGCACCACTAGCGGGACGACCCCGGACACCGGGGAGCTGTTTTTT,CASTTSGTTPDTGELFF
TRBJ2-1,few,TRBD2,TRBV5-6,TGTGCCAGCAGAACCCACGGGACTAGCTCCTACAATGAGCAGTTCTTC,CASRTHGTSSYNEQFF
TRBJ1-2,few,NA,TRBV11-2,TGTGCCAGCAGCTTAGTGGGGAACGGCTATGGCTACACCTTC,CASSLVGNGYGYTF
TRBJ2-7,many,NA,TRBV20-1,TGCAGTGCTAGCCCGCCGACCGGGGCAGGCGAGCAGTACTTC,CSASPPTGAGEQYF
TRBJ2-3,many,NA,TRBV5-1,TGCGCCAGCAGCTTGATCCCAGATACGCAGTATTTT,CASSLIPDTQYF
TRBJ2-1,many,NA,TRBV11-2,TGTGCCAGCAGCTTAGCTCGGGTCGTCAATGAGCAGTTCTTC,CASSLARVVNEQFF
TRBJ2-1,few,TRBD1,TRBV20-1,TGCAGTGCCCCAAGGATGGGGACAGGAGATCACAATGAGCAGTTCTTC,CSAPRMGTGDHNEQFF
TRBJ1-6,few,NA,TRBV7-8,TGTGCCAGCAGCCGTGACGCCGCACCCCTCCACTTT,CASSRDAAPLHF
TRBJ2-3,few,TRBD2,TRBV15,TGTGCCACTACTAGACTAGCGGGGAGGGATACGCAGTATTTT,CATTRLAGRDTQYF
TRBJ2-4,NA,NA,TRBV6-5,TGTGCCAGCAGTTACTCGAACATTCAGTACTTC,CASSYSNIQYF
TRBJ1-4,many,NA,TRBV11-2,TGTGCCAGCAGGGTGGGGCCAGCAACTAATGAAAAACTGTTTTTT,CASRVGPATNEKLFF
TRBJ2-3,many,NA,TRBV29-1,TGCAGCGTAAGACAGGCTTCTGAGGCAGATACGCAGTATTTT,CSVRQASEADTQYF
TRBJ2-3,many,TRBD2,TRBV3-1,TGTGCCAGCAGCCAAGACGGGACTAGCGGGAGCACAGATACGCAGTATTTT,CASSQDGTSGSTDTQYF
TRBJ1-5,NA,NA,TRBV19,TGTGCCAGTAGTACCCTGGGAGGGCAGCCCCAGCATTTT,CASSTLGGQPQHF
TRBJ2-1,many,NA,TRBV2,TGTGCCAGCCAGGCGGCAGGGGAGTACGATGAGCAGTTCTTC,CASQAAGEYDEQFF
TRBJ2-5,many,NA,TRBV5-6,TGTGCCAGCAACCAACTCAGGGGTCAAGAGACCCAGTACTTC,CASNQLRGQETQYF
TRBJ2-2,many,NA,TRBV7-9,TGTGCCAGCAGCTTCGACACCGGGGAGCTGTTTTTT,CASSFDTGELFF
TRBJ2-7,few,NA,TRBV15,TGTGCCACCAGCAGAGGACTGGGCCCCACCGAGCAGTACTTC,CATSRGLGPTEQYF
TRBJ2-5,NA,NA,TRBV6-5,TGTGCCAGCAGTTTCACAGGTGGTTACCAAGAGACCCAGTACTTC,CASSFTGGYQETQYF
TRBJ2-2,NA,NA,TRBV19,TGTGCCAGTAGTACGGGGGCGAGGACCGGGGAGCTGTTTTTT,CASSTGARTGELFF
TRBJ1-5,NA,NA,TRBV6-2/TRBV6-3,TGTGCCAGCAGAAAAGACAGCCCCGGTCAGCCCCAGCATTTT,CASRKDSPGQPQHF
TRBJ1-2,NA,TRBD1,TRBV7-9,TGTGCCAGCATTGGACAGGGATACTATGGCTACACCTTC,CASIGQGYYGYTF
TRBJ2-3,many,TRBD2,TRBV6-1,TGTGCCAGCTCGCGGGAGAGGGAGGCGAGGGAGCAAGATGATACGCAGTATTTT,CASSREREAREQDDTQYF
TRBJ2-1,many,TRBD2,TRBV5-1,TGCGCCAGCAGCCCCCGTCTGAGCGGGGGGGAAAATGAGCAGTTCTTC,CASSPRLSGGENEQFF
TRBJ1-5,few,TRBD1,TRBV20-1,TGCAGTGCTAGTTTAACAGGGGGTAGCAATCAGCCCCAGCATTTT,CSASLTGGSNQPQHF
TRBJ1-2,many,NA,TRBV6-1,TGTGCCAGCACCGGGGGAGGACAGTCCAACTATGGCTACACCTTC,CASTGGGQSNYGYTF
TRBJ2-2,many,NA,TRBV12-3/TRBV12-4,TGTGCCAGCAGACCAGCCCCAGGGGCCACGAACACCGGGGAGCTGTTTTTT,CASRPAPGATNTGELFF
TRBJ2-5,many,TRBD2,TRBV12-3/TRBV12-4,TGTGCCAGCAGCCCTCAGCGGGGGGGCCGGGAGACCCAGTACTTC,CASSPQRGGRETQYF